The clone carrying this TCR beta chain was recorded a few times. Its antigen is not identified. What was sequenced were expressed TCRB transcripts, since all of the isolated RNA had been reverse transcribed. This table comes from immunoSEQ multiplex PCR, and its TCRdb copy is limited to in-frame clones, with some not included. The sample lists roughly 150,000 clones, 8% to 9.5% occurring once. Germline CDR1 is MDHEN and CDR2 is SYDVKM. The CDR3 loop spans 13 amino acids. V was trimmed by 4 bases and J by 1 base, leaving 5 bases between them. The sample is drawn from a study of beta chain features in type 1 diabetes. Overall study findings and caveats: Shorter TCRB CDR3s, moderately but significantly so, were found in Type 1 diabetes patients in all four CD4+ subsets.

This clonotype was sampled from a woman between 18 and 29 years old with type 1 diabetes. Material: central memory CD4+ T cells from blood. V is TRBV28 and J is TRBJ1-3; no firm D call. The DNA for the CDR3 is TGTGCCAGCAGTTCGTCGTCTGGAAACACCATATATTTT. This encodes CASSSSSGNTIYF.